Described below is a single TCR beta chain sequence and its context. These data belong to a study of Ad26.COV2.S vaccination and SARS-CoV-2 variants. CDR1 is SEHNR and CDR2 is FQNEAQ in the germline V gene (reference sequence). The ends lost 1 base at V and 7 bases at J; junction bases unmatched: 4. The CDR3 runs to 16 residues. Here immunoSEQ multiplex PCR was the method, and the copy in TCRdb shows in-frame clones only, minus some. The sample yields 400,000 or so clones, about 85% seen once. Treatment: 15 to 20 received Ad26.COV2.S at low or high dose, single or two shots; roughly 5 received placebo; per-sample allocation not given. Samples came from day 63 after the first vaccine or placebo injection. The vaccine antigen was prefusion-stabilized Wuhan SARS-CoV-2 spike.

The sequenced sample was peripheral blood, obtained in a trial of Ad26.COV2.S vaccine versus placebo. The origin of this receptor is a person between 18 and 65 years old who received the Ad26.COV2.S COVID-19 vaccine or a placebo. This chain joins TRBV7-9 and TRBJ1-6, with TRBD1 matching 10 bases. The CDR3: CASSLGGQGRNSPLHF. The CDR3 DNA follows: TGTGCCAGCAGCTTAGGGGGACAGGGGAGGAATTCACCCCTCCACTTT.